This entry lists 12 T cell receptor beta chains sequenced from one sample in a study of blood T cell repertoires in COVID-19. The method was immunoSEQ multiplex PCR; TCRdb's version includes in-frame clones alone and lacks a portion of them. The table lists about 180,000 clones, approximately 84% of them singletons. Sequenced sample: peripheral blood. The receptors derive from a man between 18 and 29 years old with active or convalescent COVID-19.

The genes are TRBV2 and TRBJ1-1; weak D call: TRBD1 (6 bases). Trimming shortened V by 11 bases and J by 7 bases, and 14 bases separated the two germline ends. From germline, CDR1 is SNHLY and CDR2 FYNNEI. The CDR3 is 11 residues long. Written as DNA, the CDR3 is TGTGCCTCCGCAGGGGCTGGTGAAGCTTTCTTT. Protein: CASAGAGEAFF.

This clone has only one observation. J is TRBJ1-5 and V is TRBV7-9; 10 bases match TRBD1. V was pared by 5 bases and J by 1 base, with 8 bases of the junction left unmatched. The CDR3 loop spans 17 amino acids. Germline CDR1 reads SEHNR; CDR2 reads FQNEAQ (reference sequence). The CDR3 region is CASSQQPGQGSNQPQHF. Written as DNA, the CDR3 is TGTGCCAGCAGCCAACAACCGGGACAGGGGAGCAATCAGCCCCAGCATTTT. Using reference TRBV7-9 and TRBJ1-5 for the parts outside the CDR3, the full variable domain is DTGVSQNPRHKITKRGQNVTFRCDPISEHNRLYWYRQTLGQGPEFLTYFQNEAQLEKSRLLSDRFSAERPKGSFSTLEIQRTEQGDSAMYLCASSQQPGQGSNQPQHFGDGTRLSIL.

V gene TRBV2 combines with J gene TRBJ1-2; no clear D gene. The CDR3 totals 12 residues. Germline values: CDR1 SNHLY, CDR2 FYNNEI. Trimming shortened V by 7 bases and J by 2 bases, and 8 bases separated the two germline ends. This chain's CDR3 is CASTTLNYGYTF. The CDR3 DNA reads as TGTGCCAGCACGACACTGAACTATGGCTACACCTTC.

The chain recombines TRBV7-2 with TRBJ2-7; possible D gene TRBD2, 6 bases. The germline V gene encodes CDR1 SGHTA and CDR2 FQGNSA. V lost 2 bases and J lost 4, with 12 bases in between. This CDR3 is 14 amino acids long. The CDR3 here is CASSLPTGVYEQYF. The CDR3, as DNA: TGTGCCAGCAGCTTACCGACGGGGGTTTACGAGCAGTACTTC.

The chain combines TRBV7-9 with TRBJ1-2, with 12 bases that match TRBD1. The junction had 12 bases not matched to a gene; V was cut back by 5 bases and J by 5 bases. The CDR3 totals 17 residues. Germline CDR1 reads SEHNR; CDR2 reads FQNEAQ (reference sequence). This CDR3 reads CASSPGSGQGAGYGYTF. The DNA for the CDR3 is TGTGCCAGCAGCCCCGGGTCGGGACAGGGGGCGGGGTATGGCTACACCTTC.

This clone was recorded only once. This chain joins TRBV11-2 and TRBJ1-3; D gene ambiguous. V lost 3 bases, J lost 8 bases, and 17 bases lay in between. Germline V CDR1 and CDR2: SGHAT, FQNNGV. The CDR3 contains 15 residues. The CDR3 DNA is TGTGCCAGCAGCTTCAGGTTAAAGGCTCCTGACACCATATATTTT. Translation gives CASSFRLKAPDTIYF.

The chain joins TRBV2 to TRBJ1-6; no firm D call. The germline gives CDR1 SNHLY, CDR2 FYNNEI. V lost 0 bases and J 16 bases, leaving 13 bases between the germline ends. The CDR3 consists of 13 residues. The CDR3 DNA sequence: TGTGCCAGCAGTGAAGCACCGCGCCTTCCTCTCCACTTT. Residues: CASSEAPRLPLHF.

The chain links TRBV5-1 to TRBJ1-2, with 8 bases fitting TRBD1. The germline V gene has CDR1 SGHRS and CDR2 YFSETQ. The J segment lost 4 bases and the V segment lost 0 bases, leaving 5 bases of the junction unmatched. The CDR3 has 15 residues. The CDR3 is CASSLGQGAFYGYTF. As DNA, the CDR3 is TGCGCCAGCAGCTTGGGGCAGGGGGCTTTCTATGGCTACACCTTC.

This chain uses TRBV18 with TRBJ2-2, with TRBD2 matching over 12 bases. V lost 0 bases and J lost 4; bases outside the gene matches: 6. Germline assignment: CDR1 KGHSH and CDR2 LQKENI. The CDR3 is 18 amino acids. The CDR3 coding sequence is TGTGCCAGCTCACCACCACGACTAGCGGGAGCAATCACCGGGGAGCTGTTTTTT. Protein: CASSPPRLAGAITGELFF.

V and J are TRBV18 and TRBJ1-1; the match to TRBD1 covers 9 bases. Germline assignment: CDR1 KGHSH and CDR2 LQKENI. The CDR3 has 16 residues. V dropped 6 bases and J dropped 6; count of bases not matched to a gene: 14. For the CDR3, the DNA is TGTGCCAGCTCTTTGGAACAGGGGGCAACGGAGGCTGAAGCTTTCTTT. It yields the protein CASSLEQGATEAEAFF.

Written as DNA, the CDR3 is TGTGCCAGCAGGCTAGCGGGGGGCCAAGAGACCCAGTACTTC. Its protein product is CASRLAGGQETQYF. The chain couples TRBV6-6 to TRBJ2-5, with TRBD2 matching 11 bases. The CDR3 extends over 14 amino acids. V shed 6 bases, J shed 1 base, and the junction held 1 base outside the gene matches. Germline loops: CDR1 MNHNY, CDR2 SVGAGI (reference sequence).

This clone was found a few times. This chain links TRBV4-3 with TRBJ1-6; TRBD1 agrees at 9 bases. The CDR3 consists of 16 residues. V shed 0 bases, J shed 10 bases, and the junction held 7 bases outside the gene matches. Germline CDR1 reads LGHNA; CDR2 reads YSLEER. The CDR3 DNA reads TGCGCCAGCAGCCAAGACTACACAGGGGGCCGGTCACCCCTCCACTTT. Protein sequence: CASSQDYTGGRSPLHF.